These 27 T cell receptor beta chains share one sample of origin, sequenced in a study of T-cell reconstitution after alpha-beta-depleted transplantation in children. Preparing the TCRbeta library involved the use of unique molecular identifiers. TCRdb called the PCR reads again in MiXCR, with one record for every CDR3 protein. Of around 700,000 distinct CDR3 sequences in the sample, about an eighth were seen once. Sample: PBMCs, taken before TCRalphabeta/CD19-depleted stem cell transplant. The source of these receptors is a girl aged 2-10 years with congenital amegakaryocytic thrombocytopenia, due to receive a stem cell transplant.

J is TRBJ1-1 and V is TRBV28; D is unclear. CDR1 and CDR2 from the germline V gene are MDHEN and SYDVKM. This CDR3 contains 17 residues. V lost 5 bases, J lost 4 bases, and 23 bases lay in between. CDR3 DNA sequence: TGTGCCAGCAGTCACGGACGGCTGATAAGAGCCAGCACTGAAGCTTTCTTT. It is translated as CASSHGRLIRASTEAFF.

This clonotype was detected ten times or more. The chain joins TRBV5-1 to TRBJ2-3, with no clear D. The CDR3 is made up of 14 amino acids. Trimming pared 1 base from V and 2 bases from J, leaving 8 bases between. Germline CDR1 and CDR2: SGHRS and YFSETQ. CDR3 sequence: CASSLSVLTDTQYF. In DNA form, the CDR3 reads TGCGCCAGCAGCTTGAGCGTTCTCACAGATACGCAGTATTTT.

This chain links TRBV15 with TRBJ2-5, with TRBD2 identical over 10 bases. The CDR3 sequence is 16 residues long. Germline V CDR1 and CDR2: LNHNV, YYDKDF (reference sequence). J was trimmed by 5 bases and V by 3 bases; bases with no gene match: 9. The CDR3 DNA sequence: TGTGCCACCAGCAGGGGAGGAACTAGCGGGATCGAGACCCAGTACTTC. Residues: CATSRGGTSGIETQYF.

This chain links TRBV7-2 with TRBJ1-1, with a tentative D call TRBD1 (5 bases). The V end was cut by 2 bases, the J end by 0 bases, with 10 bases between. This CDR3 region has 15 residues. The germline V gene encodes CDR1 SGHTA and CDR2 FQGNSA. CDR3 coding DNA: TGTGCCAGCAGCTTAACTGACAGACTGAACACTGAAGCTTTCTTT. It encodes CASSLTDRLNTEAFF.

The V and J genes are TRBV7-9 and TRBJ2-7; D is undetermined. Germline V gives CDR1 SEHNR, CDR2 FQNEAQ (reference sequence). The ends were cut back, 5 bases at V and 3 bases at J, with 14 bases in the middle. The CDR3 extends over 14 amino acids. This CDR3 reads CASSQVDTFYEQYF. CDR3 DNA: TGTGCCAGCAGCCAGGTTGACACTTTCTACGAGCAGTACTTC.

The chain joins TRBV28 to TRBJ2-5; possible D gene TRBD2, 6 bases. Germline CDR1 reads MDHEN; CDR2 reads SYDVKM. V was shortened by 6 bases and J by 2 bases, with 16 bases between the two germline ends. The CDR3 sequence is 15 residues long. In nucleotides, the CDR3 is TGTGCCAGCAGCGCGAGCGGGCCTGTTCAAGAGACCCAGTACTTC. Translating it yields CASSASGPVQETQYF.

This clonotype was found a few times. This rearrangement joins TRBV3-1 to TRBJ2-3; TRBD2 aligns across 9 bases. Germline CDR1 and CDR2: LGHDT and YNNKEL (reference sequence). The CDR3 extends over 14 amino acids. V gave up 4 bases and J gave up 5 bases; unmatched junction bases: 4. The CDR3 region has the DNA TGTGCCAGCAGCCTAGCGGGAGACGAAGATACGCAGTATTTT. Amino acid sequence: CASSLAGDEDTQYF.

This chain joins TRBV7-9 and TRBJ2-1, with a possible D match to TRBD2 (5 bases). Trimming shortened V by 5 bases and J by 5 bases, and 13 bases separated the two germline ends. The CDR3 is made up of 14 amino acids. Germline lookup yields CDR1 SEHNR and CDR2 FQNEAQ (reference sequence). CDR3 DNA: TGTGCCAGCAGCCTCCTGGACGGGAACAATGAGCAGTTCTTC. The encoded protein is CASSLLDGNNEQFF.

This clonotype was counted between two and nine times. The CDR3 bases are TGTGCCAGCAGTTTTAACCGAGCTGAGGCGAACACTGAAGCTTTCTTT. The encoded protein is CASSFNRAEANTEAFF. The chain links TRBV28 to TRBJ1-1; D uncertain. The CDR3 runs 16 residues. Germline values: CDR1 MDHEN, CDR2 SYDVKM. V was shortened by 3 bases and J by 1 base, with 15 bases between the two germline ends.

This chain uses TRBV20-1 with TRBJ2-1; 7 bases are a match to TRBD2. The CDR3 extends over 15 amino acids. The V gene's germline CDR1 is DFQATT and CDR2 SNEGSKA (reference sequence). The junction had 6 bases not matched to a gene; V was cut back by 0 bases and J by 4 bases. The CDR3 sequence is CSAREVGGGYNEQFF. The CDR3 DNA sequence: TGCAGTGCTAGAGAAGTGGGCGGGGGATACAATGAGCAGTTCTTC.

The sample holds one count of this clonotype. Possible read error: a much larger clone is one base away. V usage is TRBV29-1 and J usage is TRBJ2-3, with D tentatively TRBD2 (5 bases). CDR1 and CDR2 (germline): SQVTM, ANQGSEA. V dropped 4 bases and J dropped 4 bases, with 18 bases sitting between them. This CDR3 is 15 amino acids long. The CDR3 sequence is CSVAVARGPSDTQYF. The CDR3 DNA is TGCAGCGTTGCAGTAGCGCGAGGGCCCTCAGATACGCAGTATTTT.

Only a few counts were recorded for this clonotype. J is TRBJ2-1 and V is TRBV4-1, with 11 bases aligning to TRBD2. Unmatched junction bases numbered 10, after V lost 2 bases and J lost 7 bases. Germline assignment: CDR1 MGHRA and CDR2 YSYEKL. The length of the CDR3 is 17 residues. The CDR3 spells CASSQSGGLAGRNEQFF. CDR3 DNA sequence: TGCGCCAGCAGCCAATCCGGAGGACTAGCGGGCCGAAATGAGCAGTTCTTC.

The V and J genes are TRBV30 and TRBJ2-5, with D possibly TRBD2 on 5 matching bases. Germline-derived CDR1 and CDR2 are GTSNPN and SVGIG (reference sequence). CDR3 length: 14 residues. Trimming cost V 4 bases and J 4 bases, with 16 bases left between them. This chain's CDR3 is CAWTFWGGGETQYF. The CDR3, as DNA: TGTGCCTGGACTTTCTGGGGTGGAGGAGAGACCCAGTACTTC.

This clonotype was counted only a few times. This chain uses TRBV7-6 with TRBJ2-3; either TRBD1 or TRBD2 may supply D (5 bases each). V was clipped by 5 bases and J by 1 base, with 13 bases between them. The length of the CDR3 is 15 residues. Germline assignment: CDR1 SGHVS and CDR2 FNYEAQ. The CDR3 bases are TGTGCCAGCAGCCTTTCCGGGGCCCGCACAGATACGCAGTATTTT. Protein sequence: CASSLSGARTDTQYF.

This clonotype was observed at least ten times. This rearrangement joins TRBV5-5 to TRBJ2-1; 8 bases agree with TRBD2. Trimming took 4 bases from V and 4 from J; bases not matched to a gene: 7. The CDR3 is made up of 15 amino acids. From germline, CDR1 is SGHKS and CDR2 YYEKEE (reference sequence). This CDR3 reads CASSLSGSRYNEQFF. CDR3 DNA sequence: TGTGCCAGCAGCCTGAGCGGGAGTAGGTACAATGAGCAGTTCTTC.

In its sample, this clonotype was seen a few times. This sequence joins TRBV20-1 and TRBJ2-1, with a tentative D call TRBD2 (6 bases). The CDR3 totals 14 residues. Trimming shortened V by 1 base and J by 2 bases, and 9 bases separated the two germline ends. Germline V gene data show CDR1 as DFQATT and CDR2 as SNEGSKA (reference sequence). The CDR3 region is CSARVAETYNEQFF. CDR3 coding DNA: TGCAGTGCTAGAGTAGCGGAGACCTACAATGAGCAGTTCTTC.

This clonotype was detected many times. This chain uses TRBV5-1 with TRBJ2-3; 12 bases line up with TRBD2. This CDR3 region has 18 residues. Trimming at V came to 3 bases and at J to 3 bases, leaving 11 bases not matched to a gene. CDR1 is SGHRS, CDR2 YFSETQ, per germline. The DNA for the CDR3 is TGCGCCAGCAGCTCCATGACTAGCGGGAGTCGTCCTACAGATACGCAGTATTTT. Amino acids: CASSSMTSGSRPTDTQYF.

As concerns this clonotype: This may arise from a read error, as a much more abundant clone is one base away. The chain links TRBV12-3 or TRBV12-4 to TRBJ2-3, with D perhaps TRBD2 (5 bases). The CDR3 has 15 amino acids. The DNA for the CDR3 is TGTGCCACCAGTTTACGAGTTACGGGAACAGATACGCAGTATTTT. Translating gives CATSLRVTGTDTQYF.

This sequence joins TRBV9 and TRBJ1-2; 7 bases are a match to TRBD1. Trimming removed 2 bases from V and 2 bases from J; junction bases left unmatched: 3. The CDR3 is 14 residues long. CDR1 is SGDLS, CDR2 YYNGEE, per germline. The CDR3 region has the DNA TGTGCCAGCAGCGTTCTAGGGGGCAACTATGGCTACACCTTC. Translating gives CASSVLGGNYGYTF.

This clonotype was seen repeatedly, ten times or more. The chain is built from TRBV28 and TRBJ1-1; D is ambiguous. V was trimmed by 2 bases and J by 5 bases, leaving 12 bases between them. CDR1 and CDR2 from the germline V gene are MDHEN and SYDVKM. The CDR3 is 14 amino acids. The CDR3 spells CASSLGSAWTEAFF. The CDR3 nucleotides read TGTGCCAGCAGTTTAGGTTCCGCGTGGACTGAAGCTTTCTTT. Full variable domain (missing parts from reference TRBV28 and TRBJ1-1): DVKVTQSSRYLVKRTGEKVFLECVQDMDHENMFWYRQDPGLGLRLIYFSYDVKMKEKGDIPEGYSVSREKKERFSLILESASTNQTSMYLCASSLGSAWTEAFFGQGTRLTVV.

This clonotype was found a few times. V gene TRBV20-1 combines with J gene TRBJ2-7, with 8 bases lining up with TRBD1. V lost 2 bases to trimming and J lost 3 bases; unmatched junction nucleotides: 3. The CDR3 contains 13 residues. Germline lookup yields CDR1 DFQATT and CDR2 SNEGSKA (reference sequence). CDR3 in amino acids: CSARNGQGYEQYF. DNA of the CDR3: TGCAGTGCTAGAAACGGACAGGGCTACGAGCAGTACTTC.

V usage is TRBV7-9 and J usage is TRBJ1-1; 9 nucleotides agree with TRBD1. In germline, CDR1 is SEHNR, CDR2 FQNEAQ (reference sequence). The CDR3 loop spans 16 amino acids. Germline trimming cut 5 bases from V and 0 bases from J; bases unmatched to any gene: 7. CDR3 region: CASSAVGQGMNTEAFF. The CDR3 DNA is TGTGCCAGCAGCGCAGTGGGACAGGGCATGAACACTGAAGCTTTCTTT. The full variable domain, with the rest looked up from reference TRBV7-9 and TRBJ1-1, is DTGVSQNPRHKITKRGQNVTFRCDPISEHNRLYWYRQTLGQGPEFLTYFQNEAQLEKSRLLSDRFSAERPKGSFSTLEIQRTEQGDSAMYLCASSAVGQGMNTEAFFGQGTRLTVV.

V gene TRBV20-1 combines with J gene TRBJ2-7; D gene uncertain. The germline V gene has CDR1 DFQATT and CDR2 SNEGSKA (reference sequence). The V end was cut by 5 bases, the J end by 3 bases, with 20 bases between. CDR3 size: 15 residues. The CDR3 DNA sequence: TGCAGTGCTCTACCAGGTGAAGATCTAATCTACGAGCAGTACTTC. Encoded protein: CSALPGEDLIYEQYF.

This clonotype was detected many times. The rearrangement joins TRBV15 to TRBJ1-1; maybe TRBD1 (5 bases). The CDR3 is made up of 16 amino acids. Germline CDR1 LNHNV, CDR2 YYDKDF (reference sequence). V gave up 2 bases and J gave up 4 bases, with 17 bases separating them. The CDR3 DNA follows: TGTGCCACCAGCAGACTTTACTGGGACGTGGGCACTGAAGCTTTCTTT. As protein: CATSRLYWDVGTEAFF.

The chain is built from TRBV5-4 and TRBJ2-1, with TRBD2 identical over 14 bases. Unmatched junction bases numbered 25, after V lost 5 bases and J lost 12 bases. This CDR3 has 20 residues. Germline values: CDR1 SGHNT, CDR2 YYREEE (reference sequence). CDR3 nucleotide sequence: TGTGCCAGCAGTCGGCCTATTGGGACTAGCGGGAGCGCTGGAATCCGTGTGCAGTTCTTC. Amino acids: CASSRPIGTSGSAGIRVQFF.

This clonotype was picked up many times. V is TRBV20-1 and J is TRBJ2-7; D could derive from TRBD1 or TRBD2 (5 bases each). Germline CDR1 DFQATT, CDR2 SNEGSKA (reference sequence). Trimming pared 6 bases from V and 0 bases from J, leaving 12 bases between. The CDR3 is 13 amino acids. DNA for the CDR3: TGCAGTGCGACCGGGGCAAGCTCCTACGAGCAGTACTTC. Amino acid sequence: CSATGASSYEQYF.

In the case of this clonotype: A single base separates this from a much larger clone, so it may be a read error. The J gene is TRBJ2-1, the V gene TRBV20-1, with 12 bases aligning to TRBD2. The CDR3 length is 16 residues. Germline V gene lookup returns CDR1 DFQATT and CDR2 SNEGSKA (reference sequence). The CDR3 protein is CCASLTSGSSYNEQFF. The CDR3 nucleotides read TGCTGTGCTAGCTTGACTAGCGGGAGCTCCTACAATGAGCAGTTCTTC.